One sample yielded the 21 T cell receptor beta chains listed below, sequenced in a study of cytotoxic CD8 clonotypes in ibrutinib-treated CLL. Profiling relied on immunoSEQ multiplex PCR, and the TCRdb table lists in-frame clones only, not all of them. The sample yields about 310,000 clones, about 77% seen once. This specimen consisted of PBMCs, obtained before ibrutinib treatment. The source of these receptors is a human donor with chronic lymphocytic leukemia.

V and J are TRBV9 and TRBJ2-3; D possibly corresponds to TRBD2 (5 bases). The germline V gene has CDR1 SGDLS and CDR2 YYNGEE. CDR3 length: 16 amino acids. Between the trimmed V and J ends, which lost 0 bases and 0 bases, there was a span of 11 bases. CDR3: CASSVGLAESTDTQYF. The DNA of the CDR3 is TGTGCCAGCAGCGTAGGGCTAGCAGAGAGCACAGATACGCAGTATTTT.

In DNA, the CDR3 is TGTGCCAGCAGCCAAGTAACTAGCGGGAGTCGAGAGACCCAGTACTTC. This sequence encodes CASSQVTSGSRETQYF. This rearrangement joins TRBV4-2 to TRBJ2-5, with 11 bases fitting TRBD2. Trimming cost V 1 base and J 4 bases; bases outside gene matches: 5. CDR1 and CDR2 from the germline V gene are LGHNA and YNFKEQ. This CDR3 has 16 residues.

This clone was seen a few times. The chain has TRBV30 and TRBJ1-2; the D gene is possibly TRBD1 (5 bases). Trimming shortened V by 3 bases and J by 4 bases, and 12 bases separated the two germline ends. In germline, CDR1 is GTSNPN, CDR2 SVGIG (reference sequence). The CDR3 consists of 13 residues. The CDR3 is CAWREGTAYGYTF. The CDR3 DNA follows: TGTGCCTGGAGGGAGGGGACGGCCTATGGCTACACCTTC.

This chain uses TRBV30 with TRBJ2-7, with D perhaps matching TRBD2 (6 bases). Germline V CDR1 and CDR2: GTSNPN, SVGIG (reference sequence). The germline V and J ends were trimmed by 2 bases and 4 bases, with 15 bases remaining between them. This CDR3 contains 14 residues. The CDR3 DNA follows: TGTGCCTGGAGTCGAGCGGGTCTTTTTTACGAGCAGTACTTC. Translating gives CAWSRAGLFYEQYF.

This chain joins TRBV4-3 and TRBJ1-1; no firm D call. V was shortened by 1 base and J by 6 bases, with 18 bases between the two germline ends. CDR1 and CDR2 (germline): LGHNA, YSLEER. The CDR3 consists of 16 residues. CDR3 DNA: TGCGCCAGCAGCCAAGTATTCCCCAAATCGCGGGCTGAAGCTTTCTTT. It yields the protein CASSQVFPKSRAEAFF.

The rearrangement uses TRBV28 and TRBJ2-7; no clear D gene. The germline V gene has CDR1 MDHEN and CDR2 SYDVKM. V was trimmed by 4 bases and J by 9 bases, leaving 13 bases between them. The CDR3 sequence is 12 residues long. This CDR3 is CASSSQRTRQYF. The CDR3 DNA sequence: TGTGCCAGCAGTTCACAACGGACGCGGCAGTACTTC. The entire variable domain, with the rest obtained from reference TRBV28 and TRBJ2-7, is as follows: DVKVTQSSRYLVKRTGEKVFLECVQDMDHENMFWYRQDPGLGLRLIYFSYDVKMKEKGDIPEGYSVSREKKERFSLILESASTNQTSMYLCASSSQRTRQYFGPGTRLTVT.

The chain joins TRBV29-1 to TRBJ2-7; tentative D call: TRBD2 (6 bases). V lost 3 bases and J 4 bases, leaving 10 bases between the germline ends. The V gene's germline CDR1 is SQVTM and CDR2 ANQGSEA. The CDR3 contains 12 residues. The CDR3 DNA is TGCAGCGTTGAGGAGGGCCGGTACGAGCAGTACTTC. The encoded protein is CSVEEGRYEQYF.

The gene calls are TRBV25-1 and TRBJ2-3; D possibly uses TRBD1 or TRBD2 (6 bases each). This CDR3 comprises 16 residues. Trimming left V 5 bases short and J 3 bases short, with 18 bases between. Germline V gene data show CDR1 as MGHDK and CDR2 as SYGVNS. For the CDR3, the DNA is TGTGCCAGCAGTAGCCGGGGGCGATGGCCGACAGATACGCAGTATTTT. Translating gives CASSSRGRWPTDTQYF.

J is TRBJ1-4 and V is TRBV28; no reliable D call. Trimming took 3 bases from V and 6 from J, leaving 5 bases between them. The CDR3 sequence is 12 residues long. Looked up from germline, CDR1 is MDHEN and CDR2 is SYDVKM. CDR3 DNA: TGTGCCAGCAGTTTGTCGTATGAAAAACTGTTTTTT. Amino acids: CASSLSYEKLFF. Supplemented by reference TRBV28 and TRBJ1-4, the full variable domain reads DVKVTQSSRYLVKRTGEKVFLECVQDMDHENMFWYRQDPGLGLRLIYFSYDVKMKEKGDIPEGYSVSREKKERFSLILESASTNQTSMYLCASSLSYEKLFFGSGTQLSVL.

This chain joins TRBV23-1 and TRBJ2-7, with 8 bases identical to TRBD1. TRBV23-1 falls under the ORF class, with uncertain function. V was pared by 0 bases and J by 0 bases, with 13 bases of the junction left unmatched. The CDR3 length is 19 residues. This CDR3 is CASSQSTQSTGAFSYEQYF. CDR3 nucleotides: TGCGCCAGCAGTCAATCTACCCAGTCGACAGGGGCGTTCTCCTACGAGCAGTACTTC.

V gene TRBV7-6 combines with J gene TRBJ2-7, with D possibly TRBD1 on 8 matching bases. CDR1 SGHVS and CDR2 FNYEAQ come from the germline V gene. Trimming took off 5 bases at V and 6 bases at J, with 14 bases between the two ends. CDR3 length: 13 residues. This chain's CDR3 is CASSVDREGEQYF. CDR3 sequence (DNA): TGTGCCAGCAGCGTGGACAGGGAGGGCGAGCAGTACTTC. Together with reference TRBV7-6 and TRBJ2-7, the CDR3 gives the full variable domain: GAGVSQSPRYKVTKRGQDVALRCDPISGHVSLYWYRQALGQGPEFLTYFNYEAQQDKSGLPNDRFSAERPEGSISTLTIQRTEQRDSAMYRCASSVDREGEQYFGPGTRLTVT.

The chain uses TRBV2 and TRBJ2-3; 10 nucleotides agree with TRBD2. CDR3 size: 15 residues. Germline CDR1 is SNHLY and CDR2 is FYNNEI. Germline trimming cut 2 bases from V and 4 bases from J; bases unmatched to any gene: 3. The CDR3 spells CASSELAGASDTQYF. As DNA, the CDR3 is TGTGCCAGCAGTGAACTAGCGGGAGCATCAGATACGCAGTATTTT.

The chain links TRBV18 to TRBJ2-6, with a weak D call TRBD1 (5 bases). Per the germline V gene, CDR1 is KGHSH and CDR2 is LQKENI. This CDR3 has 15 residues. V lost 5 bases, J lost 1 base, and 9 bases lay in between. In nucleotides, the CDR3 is TGTGCCAGCTCATCTCAGGGTTCTGGGGCCAACGTCCTGACTTTC. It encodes CASSSQGSGANVLTF.

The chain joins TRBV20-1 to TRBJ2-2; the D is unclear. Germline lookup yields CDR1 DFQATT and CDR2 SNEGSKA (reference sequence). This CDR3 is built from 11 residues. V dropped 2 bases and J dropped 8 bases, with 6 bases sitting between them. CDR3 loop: CSARILGELFF. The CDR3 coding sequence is TGCAGTGCTAGAATCCTTGGGGAGCTGTTTTTT.

This chain's CDR3 is CASRTGDSGELFF. In nucleotides, the CDR3 is TGTGCCAGCAGGACAGGGGACAGCGGGGAGCTGTTTTTT. The J gene is TRBJ2-2, the V gene TRBV5-4; 8 bases fit TRBD1. The germline CDR1 and CDR2 sequences are SGHNT and YYREEE (reference sequence). With V trimmed by 5 bases and J by 7 bases, 4 bases remained unmatched. The CDR3 extends over 13 amino acids. Full variable domain (rest looked up from reference TRBV5-4 and TRBJ2-2): ETGVTQSPTHLIKTRGQQVTLRCSSQSGHNTVSWYQQALGQGPQFIFQYYREEENGRGNFPPRFSGLQFPNYSSELNVNALELDDSALYLCASRTGDSGELFFGEGSRLTVL.

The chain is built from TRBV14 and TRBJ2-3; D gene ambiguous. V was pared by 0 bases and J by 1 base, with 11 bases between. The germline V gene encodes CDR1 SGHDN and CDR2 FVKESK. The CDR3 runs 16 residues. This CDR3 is CASSQDLGVGTDTQYF. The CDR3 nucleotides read TGTGCCAGCAGCCAAGATCTCGGAGTGGGCACAGATACGCAGTATTTT.

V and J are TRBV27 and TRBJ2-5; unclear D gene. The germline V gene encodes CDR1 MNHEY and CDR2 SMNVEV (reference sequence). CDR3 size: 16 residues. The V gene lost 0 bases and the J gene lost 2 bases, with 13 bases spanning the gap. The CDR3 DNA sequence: TGTGCCAGCAGTTTATCTATTCGAGGACCTCAAGAGACCCAGTACTTC. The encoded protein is CASSLSIRGPQETQYF.

The CDR3 spells CASSLVGGRSGFGELFF. In DNA, the CDR3 is TGTGCCAGCAGCTTAGTTGGTGGGAGAAGCGGATTCGGGGAGCTGTTTTTT. V is TRBV11-2 and J is TRBJ2-2; the D gene is possibly TRBD2 (5 bases). V shed 1 base and J shed 7 bases, with 19 bases lying between them. The CDR3 runs 17 residues. CDR1 and CDR2 (germline): SGHAT, FQNNGV.

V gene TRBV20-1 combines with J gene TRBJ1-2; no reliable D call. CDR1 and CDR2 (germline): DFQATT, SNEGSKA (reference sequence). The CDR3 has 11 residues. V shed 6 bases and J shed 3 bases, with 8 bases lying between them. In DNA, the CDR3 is TGCAGTGCAACCGGGGACTATGGCTACACCTTC. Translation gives CSATGDYGYTF.

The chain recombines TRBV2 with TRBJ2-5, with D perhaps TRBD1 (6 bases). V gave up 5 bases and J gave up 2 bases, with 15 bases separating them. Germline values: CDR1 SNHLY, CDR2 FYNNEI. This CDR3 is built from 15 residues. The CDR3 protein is CASSILGAGQETQYF. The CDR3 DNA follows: TGTGCCAGCAGTATCTTGGGGGCAGGGCAAGAGACCCAGTACTTC. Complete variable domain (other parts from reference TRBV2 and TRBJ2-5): EPEVTQTPSHQVTQMGQEVILRCVPISNHLYFYWYRQILGQKVEFLVSFYNNEISEKSEIFDDQFSVERPDGSNFTLKIRSTKLEDSAMYFCASSILGAGQETQYFGPGTRLLVL.

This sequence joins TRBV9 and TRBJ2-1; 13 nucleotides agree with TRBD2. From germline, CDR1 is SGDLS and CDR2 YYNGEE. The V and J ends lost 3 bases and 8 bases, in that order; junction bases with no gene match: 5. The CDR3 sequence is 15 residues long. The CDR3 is CASSDGLAGAHEQFF. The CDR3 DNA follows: TGTGCCAGCAGCGACGGACTAGCGGGAGCCCATGAGCAGTTCTTC. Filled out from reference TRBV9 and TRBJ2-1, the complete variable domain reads DSGVTQTPKHLITATGQRVTLRCSPRSGDLSVYWYQQSLDQGLQFLIQYYNGEERAKGNILERFSAQQFPDLHSELNLSSLELGDSALYFCASSDGLAGAHEQFFGPGTRLTVL.